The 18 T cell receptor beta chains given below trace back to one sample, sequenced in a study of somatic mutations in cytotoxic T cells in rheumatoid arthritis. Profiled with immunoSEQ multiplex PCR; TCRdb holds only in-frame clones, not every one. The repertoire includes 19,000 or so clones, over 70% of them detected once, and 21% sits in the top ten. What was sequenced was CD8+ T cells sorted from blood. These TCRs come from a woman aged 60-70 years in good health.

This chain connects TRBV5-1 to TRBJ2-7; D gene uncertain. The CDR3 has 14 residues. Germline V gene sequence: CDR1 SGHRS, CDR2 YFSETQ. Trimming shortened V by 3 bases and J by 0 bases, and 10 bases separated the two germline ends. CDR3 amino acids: CASSSGSFSYEQYF. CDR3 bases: TGCGCCAGCAGCTCTGGGTCTTTCTCCTACGAGCAGTACTTC.

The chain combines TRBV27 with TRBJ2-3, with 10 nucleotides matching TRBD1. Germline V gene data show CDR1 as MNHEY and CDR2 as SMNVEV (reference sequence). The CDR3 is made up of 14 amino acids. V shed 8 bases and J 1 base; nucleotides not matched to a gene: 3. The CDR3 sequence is CASGDRGRTDTQYF. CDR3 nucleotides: TGTGCCAGCGGTGACAGGGGGCGCACAGATACGCAGTATTTT.

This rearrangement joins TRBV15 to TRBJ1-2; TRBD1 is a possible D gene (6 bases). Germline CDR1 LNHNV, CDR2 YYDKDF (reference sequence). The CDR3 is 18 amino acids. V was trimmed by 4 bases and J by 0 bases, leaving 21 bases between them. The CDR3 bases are TGTGCCACCAGCACCACCCTTGCGGACAGAACTACTAACTATGGCTACACCTTC. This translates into CATSTTLADRTTNYGYTF.

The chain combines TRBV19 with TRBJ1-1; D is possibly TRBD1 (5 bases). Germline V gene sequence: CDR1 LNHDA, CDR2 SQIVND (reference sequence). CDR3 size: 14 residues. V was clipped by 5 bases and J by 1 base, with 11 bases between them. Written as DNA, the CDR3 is TGTGCCAGTAGTCCGGGACGAGGGAACACTGAAGCTTTCTTT. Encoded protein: CASSPGRGNTEAFF. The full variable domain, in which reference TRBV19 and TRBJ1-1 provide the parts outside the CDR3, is DGGITQSPKYLFRKEGQNVTLSCEQNLNHDAMYWYRQDPGQGLRLIYYSQIVNDFQKGDIAEGYSVSREKKESFPLTVTSAQKNPTAFYLCASSPGRGNTEAFFGQGTRLTVV.

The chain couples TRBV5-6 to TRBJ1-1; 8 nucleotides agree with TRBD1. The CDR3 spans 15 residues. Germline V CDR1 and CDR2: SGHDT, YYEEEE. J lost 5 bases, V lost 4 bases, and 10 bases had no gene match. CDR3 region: CASSPRTGSGTEAFF. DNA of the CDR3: TGTGCCAGCAGCCCAAGGACAGGGTCGGGGACTGAAGCTTTCTTT.

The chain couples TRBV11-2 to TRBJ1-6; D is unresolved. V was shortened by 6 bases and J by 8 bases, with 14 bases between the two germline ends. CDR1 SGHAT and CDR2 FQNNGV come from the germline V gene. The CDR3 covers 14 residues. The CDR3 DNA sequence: TGTGCCAGCAGGCCGACAATTCAACATTCACCCCTCCACTTT. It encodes CASRPTIQHSPLHF.

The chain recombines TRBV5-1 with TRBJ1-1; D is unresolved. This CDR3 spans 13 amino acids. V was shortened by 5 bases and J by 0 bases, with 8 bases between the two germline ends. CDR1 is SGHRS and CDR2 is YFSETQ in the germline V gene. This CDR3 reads CASSTYMNTEAFF. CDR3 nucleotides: TGCGCCAGCAGTACGTACATGAACACTGAAGCTTTCTTT.

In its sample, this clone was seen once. The CDR3 DNA reads as TGTGCCTGGAGGCGAGGGGGAACTGAAGCTTTCTTT. This sequence encodes CAWRRGGTEAFF. V is TRBV30 and J is TRBJ1-1, with a possible D match to TRBD1 (6 bases). The CDR3 is 12 amino acids. Germline CDR1 is GTSNPN and CDR2 is SVGIG (reference sequence). V lost 3 bases, J lost 5 bases, and 10 bases lay in between. Filled out from reference TRBV30 and TRBJ1-1, the complete variable domain reads SQTIHQWPATLVQPVGSPLSLECTVEGTSNPNLYWYRQAAGRGLQLLFYSVGIGQISSEVPQNLSASRPQDRQFILSSKKLLLSDSGFYLCAWRRGGTEAFFGQGTRLTVV.

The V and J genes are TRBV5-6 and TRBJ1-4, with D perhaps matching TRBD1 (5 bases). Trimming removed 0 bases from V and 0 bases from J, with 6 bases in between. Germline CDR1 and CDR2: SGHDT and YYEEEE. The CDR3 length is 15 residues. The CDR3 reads CASSLGGSTNEKLFF. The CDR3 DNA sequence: TGTGCCAGCAGCTTGGGGGGCTCAACTAATGAAAAACTGTTTTTT.

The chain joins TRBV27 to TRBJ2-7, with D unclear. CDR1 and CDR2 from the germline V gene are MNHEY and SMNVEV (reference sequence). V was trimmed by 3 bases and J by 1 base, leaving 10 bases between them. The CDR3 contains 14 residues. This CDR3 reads CASSFIGDSYEQYF. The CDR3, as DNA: TGTGCCAGCAGTTTCATAGGAGATTCCTACGAGCAGTACTTC.

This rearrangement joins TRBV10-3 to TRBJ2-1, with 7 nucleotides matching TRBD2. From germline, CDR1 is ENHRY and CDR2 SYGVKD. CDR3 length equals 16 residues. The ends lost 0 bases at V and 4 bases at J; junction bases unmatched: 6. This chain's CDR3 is CAISESWEGQYNEQFF. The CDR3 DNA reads TGTGCCATCAGTGAGTCGTGGGAGGGCCAGTACAATGAGCAGTTCTTC.

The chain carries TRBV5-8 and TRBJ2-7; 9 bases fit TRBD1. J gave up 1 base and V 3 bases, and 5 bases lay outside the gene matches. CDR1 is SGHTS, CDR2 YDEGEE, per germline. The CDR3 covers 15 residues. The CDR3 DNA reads TGTGCCAGCAGCTCTCCCGGGACAGGGTCCTACGAGCAGTACTTC. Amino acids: CASSSPGTGSYEQYF.

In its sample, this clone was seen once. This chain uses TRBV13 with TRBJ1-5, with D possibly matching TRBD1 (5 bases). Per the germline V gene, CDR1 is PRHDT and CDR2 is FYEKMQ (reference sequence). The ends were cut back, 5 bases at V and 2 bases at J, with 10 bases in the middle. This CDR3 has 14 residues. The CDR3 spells CASSRGRGNQPQHF. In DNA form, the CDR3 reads TGTGCCAGCAGCCGCGGCAGGGGCAATCAGCCCCAGCATTTT.

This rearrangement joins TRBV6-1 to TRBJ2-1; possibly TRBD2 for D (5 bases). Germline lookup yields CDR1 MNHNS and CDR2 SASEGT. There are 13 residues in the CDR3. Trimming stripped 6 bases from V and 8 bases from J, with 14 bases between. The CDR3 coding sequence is TGTGCCAGCAGATCCTACACGGAGGATGAGCAGTTCTTC. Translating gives CASRSYTEDEQFF.

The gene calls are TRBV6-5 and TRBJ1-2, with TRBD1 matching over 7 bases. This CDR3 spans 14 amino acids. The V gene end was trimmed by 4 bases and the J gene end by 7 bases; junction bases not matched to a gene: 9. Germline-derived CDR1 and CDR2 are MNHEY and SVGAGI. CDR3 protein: CASSSGQASLGYTF. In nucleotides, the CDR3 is TGTGCCAGCAGTTCCGGACAGGCCTCCCTTGGCTACACCTTC.

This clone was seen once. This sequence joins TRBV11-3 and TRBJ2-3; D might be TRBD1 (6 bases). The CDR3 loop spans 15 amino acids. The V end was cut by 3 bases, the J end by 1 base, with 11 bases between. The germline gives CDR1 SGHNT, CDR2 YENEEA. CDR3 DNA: TGTGCCAGCAGCTTGAGAGGGGGAGGCACAGATACGCAGTATTTT. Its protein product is CASSLRGGGTDTQYF.

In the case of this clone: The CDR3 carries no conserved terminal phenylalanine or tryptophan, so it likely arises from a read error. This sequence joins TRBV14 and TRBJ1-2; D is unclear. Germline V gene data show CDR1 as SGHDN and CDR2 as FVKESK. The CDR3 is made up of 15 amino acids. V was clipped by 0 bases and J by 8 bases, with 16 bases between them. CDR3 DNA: TGTGCCAGCAGCCAAGATCCCGGCGCTAGTCGGGGCTACACCCTC. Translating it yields CASSQDPGASRGYTL.

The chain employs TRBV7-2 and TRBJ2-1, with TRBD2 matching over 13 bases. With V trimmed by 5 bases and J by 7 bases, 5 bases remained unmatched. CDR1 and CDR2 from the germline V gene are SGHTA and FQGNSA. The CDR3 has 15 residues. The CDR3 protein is CASSPRTSGGNEQFF. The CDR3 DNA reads TGTGCCAGCAGCCCAAGGACTAGCGGGGGTAATGAGCAGTTCTTC.